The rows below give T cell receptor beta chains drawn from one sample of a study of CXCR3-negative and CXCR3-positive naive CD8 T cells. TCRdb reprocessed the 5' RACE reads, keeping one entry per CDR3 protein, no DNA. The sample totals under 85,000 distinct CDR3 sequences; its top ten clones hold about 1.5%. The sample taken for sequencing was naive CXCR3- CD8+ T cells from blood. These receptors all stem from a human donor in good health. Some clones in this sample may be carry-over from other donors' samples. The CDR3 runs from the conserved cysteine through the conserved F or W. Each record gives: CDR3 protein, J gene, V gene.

CDR3 protein: CASRSVGVNTEAFF
J gene: TRBJ1-1
V gene: TRBV12-3/TRBV12-4

CDR3 protein: CASSVGGRFHEQYF
J gene: TRBJ2-7
V gene: TRBV9

CDR3 protein: CASSHTAQETQYF
J gene: TRBJ2-5
V gene: TRBV12-3/TRBV12-4

CDR3 protein: CSVEGAGDGGPYEQYF
J gene: TRBJ2-7
V gene: TRBV29-1

CDR3 protein: CASSPAGAQETQYF
J gene: TRBJ2-5
V gene: TRBV27

CDR3 protein: CSVSAGDLSYEQYF
J gene: TRBJ2-7
V gene: TRBV20-1

CDR3 protein: CASSSGTGEVYEQYF
J gene: TRBJ2-7
V gene: TRBV6-2/TRBV6-3

CDR3 protein: CSVRGVSYNEQFF
J gene: TRBJ2-1
V gene: TRBV29-1

CDR3 protein: CASSQGLAGMALEQYF
J gene: TRBJ2-7
V gene: TRBV28

CDR3 protein: CASSRLLAGGTSTDTQYF
J gene: TRBJ2-3
V gene: TRBV28

CDR3 protein: CASNLQGNTEAFF
J gene: TRBJ1-1
V gene: TRBV9

CDR3 protein: CAINPGDIGNEQFF
J gene: TRBJ2-1
V gene: TRBV10-3

CDR3 protein: CSVEDPPSGGPYEQYF
J gene: TRBJ2-7
V gene: TRBV29-1

CDR3 protein: CASSVGGSNYNEQFF
J gene: TRBJ2-1
V gene: TRBV9

CDR3 protein: CASSDPTGDHNEQFF
J gene: TRBJ2-1
V gene: TRBV6-4

CDR3 protein: CASSSPTLHYGYTF
J gene: TRBJ1-2
V gene: TRBV6-5

CDR3 protein: CASRGPPSYEQYF
J gene: TRBJ2-7
V gene: TRBV6-6

CDR3 protein: CASSLRASGGAYEQYF
J gene: TRBJ2-7
V gene: TRBV14

CDR3 protein: CASSDQPSGGVYEQYF
J gene: TRBJ2-7
V gene: TRBV25-1

CDR3 protein: CASSPSSYEQYF
J gene: TRBJ2-7
V gene: TRBV27

CDR3 protein: CASSAGTSISYEQYF
J gene: TRBJ2-7
V gene: TRBV9

CDR3 protein: CASSFRRGGSTEAFF
J gene: TRBJ1-1
V gene: TRBV5-1

CDR3 protein: CASKQPRGGFSTDTQYF
J gene: TRBJ2-3
V gene: TRBV6-5

CDR3 protein: CASSLDSGGGYIQYF
J gene: TRBJ2-4
V gene: TRBV11-2

CDR3 protein: CASSLFPLARSREDNEQFF
J gene: TRBJ2-1
V gene: TRBV6-5

CDR3 protein: CASSILRGLNTEAFF
J gene: TRBJ1-1
V gene: TRBV19

CDR3 protein: CASSPGPYSEAFF
J gene: TRBJ1-1
V gene: TRBV6-5

CDR3 protein: CSAGDLAGAYGTDTQYF
J gene: TRBJ2-3
V gene: TRBV29-1